This section outlines one T cell receptor beta chain sequence together with its context. These data originate in a study of blood T cell repertoires in COVID-19. Between the trimmed V and J ends, which lost 4 bases and 4 bases, there was a span of 13 bases. The germline V gene has CDR1 SGHVS and CDR2 FQNEAQ. This CDR3 has 15 amino acids. The protocol was immunoSEQ multiplex PCR, while the TCRdb copy is restricted to in-frame clones and leaves out a portion. The repertoire has almost 65,000 clones, 80% to 90% of them found once; the top ten carry around two fifths. The V call is TRBV7-8, the J call TRBJ1-4, with no clear D. This clonotype was obtained from a woman in her fifties or sixties with COVID-19, enrolled during active disease. Sequencing was done on a sample of peripheral blood. The CDR3 here is CASSSAGVNNEKLFF. The DNA for the CDR3 is TGTGCCAGCAGCTCCGCCGGGGTGAATAATGAAAAACTGTTTTTT.